This T cell receptor (beta chain) comes out of a study of beta chain features in type 1 diabetes. Study-wide points: All four CD4+ subsets of Type 1 diabetes patients contained TCRB CDR3s that were moderately but significantly shorter.

What was sequenced were expressed TCRB transcripts, since all of the isolated RNA had been reverse transcribed. Repertoires were generated with immunoSEQ multiplex PCR, while TCRdb's copy carries only in-frame clones and drops some. The sample yields around 40,000 clones, 66% seen once. Points on this clone: The target antigen is unknown.

Per germline, CDR1 SGHKS and CDR2 YYEKEE (reference sequence). V was trimmed by 2 bases and J by 3 bases, leaving 7 bases between them. CDR3 length equals 13 residues. The V gene is TRBV5-5, the J gene TRBJ2-3; D gene ambiguous. The specimen was Tregs from blood. The sequence derives from a woman aged 18-29 years with type 1 diabetes. The CDR3 bases are TGTGCCAGCAGCTTTCGGAGTACAGATACGCAGTATTTT. Translating gives CASSFRSTDTQYF.